This T cell receptor beta chain was captured in a study of blood T cell repertoires in COVID-19. Overall study context: Samples taken during acute and convalescent COVID-19 were collected in the United States, Italy and Spain. PBMCs, B-cell-depleted T cells, or T cells were the source of the cDNA or gDNA that made up the material.

Seattle-derived patients entered the study during active infection and were followed longitudinally. As handled by the study authors: Amplification with reference gene primers provided the estimates of nucleated cell counts. The data were produced by immunoSEQ multiplex PCR, yet TCRdb's version contains in-frame clones alone and is incomplete. V and J calls and clone size are those listed in that table; D and trimming were worked out from the DNA. This table has over 150,000 clones, roughly 93% appearing once. Germline CDR1 ENHRY, CDR2 SYGVKD. V was clipped by 4 bases and J by 4 bases; unmatched bases: 9. The CDR3 runs to 16 residues.

The TCR sequence derives from a young man with COVID-19, enrolled during active disease. Input material: peripheral blood. The chain has TRBV10-3 and TRBJ1-3; TRBD1 agrees at 8 bases. The CDR3 nucleotides are TGTGCCATCAGTGCGGCGACAGGGGAAGCCGGAAACACCATATATTTT. It translates to CAISAATGEAGNTIYF.